A single sample gave rise to the 10 T cell receptor beta chains below, sequenced in a study of CD8+CD57+ T cells in acquired aplastic anemia. Sequencing involved patients with CD8+CD57+ cell expansion previously shown by flow cytometry. Profiling that covered TCR beta VDJ and CDR3 relied on genomic DNA as its template. TCRdb independently ran MiXCR on the reads; one entry per CDR3 protein. The sample holds about 190,000 distinct CDR3 sequences, 48% seen once. Specimen: sorted CD4+, CD8+, or CD8+CD57+ T cells (not recorded which) from PBMCs. The receptors come from a human donor with aplastic anemia.

As to this clonotype: This CDR3 fails to terminate in the conserved phenylalanine or tryptophan, so it likely reflects a read error. This chain uses TRBV20-1 with TRBJ2-7, with TRBD1 matching over 8 bases. Germline CDR1 reads DFQATT; CDR2 reads SNEGSKA (reference sequence). The CDR3 is made up of 13 amino acids. V trimming: 5 bases; J trimming: 0 bases; junction bases outside the gene matches: 3. This CDR3 reads CSAEDRVSYEQYC. CDR3 nucleotide sequence: TGCAGTGCTGAGGACAGGGTCTCCTACGAGCAGTACTGT.

The gene calls are TRBV7-3 and TRBJ2-5; the match to TRBD2 covers 10 bases. The CDR3 covers 16 residues. V lost 2 bases and J lost 5; bases outside the gene matches: 8. Germline CDR1 SGHTA, CDR2 FQGTGA. CDR3 region: CASSLGTSGMGETQYF. In nucleotides, the CDR3 is TGTGCCAGCAGCTTAGGCACTAGCGGGATGGGGGAGACCCAGTACTTC.

This chain connects TRBV20-1 to TRBJ2-3; TRBD1 matches 8 bases. J lost 3 bases, V lost 6 bases, and 8 bases had no gene match. In germline, CDR1 is DFQATT, CDR2 SNEGSKA (reference sequence). This CDR3 is 14 amino acids long. Written as DNA, the CDR3 is TGCAGTGCCCGGACTGGGACAGGTACAGATACGCAGTATTTT. Translated: CSARTGTGTDTQYF.

This clonotype was seen ten or more times. The rearrangement joins TRBV4-3 to TRBJ1-1; D not certain. V lost 1 base to trimming and J lost 3 bases, with 9 bases between them. This CDR3 comprises 14 residues. Germline lookup yields CDR1 LGHNA and CDR2 YSLEER. Written as DNA, the CDR3 is TGCGCCAGCAGCCAAGTTCCGTGGGACACTGAAGCTTTCTTT. Translating gives CASSQVPWDTEAFF.

Notes on this clonotype: Given a much more abundant clone one base away, this may be a read error. This rearrangement joins TRBV20-1 to TRBJ2-3; D is perhaps TRBD1 (5 bases). The CDR3 is 16 residues long. Germline lookup yields CDR1 DFQATT and CDR2 SNEGSKA (reference sequence). This chain's CDR3 is CSAREGLSRVTETQYF. In DNA, the CDR3 is TGCAGTGCTAGAGAGGGGCTCAGCCGGGTTACAGAGACGCAGTATTTT.

The gene calls are TRBV2 and TRBJ1-1; D unresolved. Germline V CDR1 and CDR2: SNHLY, FYNNEI. This CDR3 has 10 residues. Between the trimmed V and J ends, which lost 6 bases and 7 bases, there was a span of 6 bases. In DNA, the CDR3 is TGTGCCAGCAGGTCGGATGAAGCTTTCTTT. Amino acid sequence: CASRSDEAFF.

This clonotype was counted between two and nine times. The chain carries TRBV20-1 and TRBJ1-1; a possible D gene is TRBD1 (6 bases). The germline V gene has CDR1 DFQATT and CDR2 SNEGSKA (reference sequence). V was cut by 6 bases and J by 3 bases, with 11 bases left in between. The CDR3 spans 12 residues. This CDR3 reads CSAGAGDTEAFF. CDR3 in DNA: TGCAGTGCAGGGGCAGGGGACACTGAAGCTTTCTTT.

This chain links TRBV3-1 with TRBJ2-7, with TRBD2 identical over 10 bases. Germline CDR1 LGHDT, CDR2 YNNKEL (reference sequence). The CDR3 sequence is 13 residues long. V was pared by 8 bases and J by 5 bases, with 6 bases of the junction left unmatched. The CDR3 protein is CASGQLAGNEQYF. The CDR3 nucleotides read TGTGCCAGCGGGCAACTAGCGGGAAACGAGCAGTACTTC.

V gene TRBV25-1 combines with J gene TRBJ1-6; D gene ambiguous. The CDR3 has 15 residues. V shed 7 bases and J shed 1 base, with 11 bases lying between them. Germline-derived CDR1 and CDR2 are MGHDK and SYGVNS. CDR3 in amino acids: CASNGLSSYNSPLHF. The CDR3 bases are TGTGCCAGCAACGGGTTGTCGTCCTATAATTCACCCCTCCACTTT. The whole variable domain, filled in from reference TRBV25-1 and TRBJ1-6, reads EADIYQTPRYLVIGTGKKITLECSQTMGHDKMYWYQQDPGMELHLIHYSYGVNSTEKGDLSSESTVSRIRTEHFPLTLESARPSHTSQYLCASNGLSSYNSPLHFGNGTRLTVT.

The V and J genes are TRBV10-3 and TRBJ2-3; D unclear. The ends were cut back, 3 bases at V and 0 bases at J, with 10 bases in the middle. Germline V gene lookup returns CDR1 ENHRY and CDR2 SYGVKD. The CDR3 extends over 15 amino acids. CDR3 nucleotide sequence: TGTGCCATCAGTGACAGCTCATCTAGCACAGATACGCAGTATTTT. This codes for CAISDSSSSTDTQYF.